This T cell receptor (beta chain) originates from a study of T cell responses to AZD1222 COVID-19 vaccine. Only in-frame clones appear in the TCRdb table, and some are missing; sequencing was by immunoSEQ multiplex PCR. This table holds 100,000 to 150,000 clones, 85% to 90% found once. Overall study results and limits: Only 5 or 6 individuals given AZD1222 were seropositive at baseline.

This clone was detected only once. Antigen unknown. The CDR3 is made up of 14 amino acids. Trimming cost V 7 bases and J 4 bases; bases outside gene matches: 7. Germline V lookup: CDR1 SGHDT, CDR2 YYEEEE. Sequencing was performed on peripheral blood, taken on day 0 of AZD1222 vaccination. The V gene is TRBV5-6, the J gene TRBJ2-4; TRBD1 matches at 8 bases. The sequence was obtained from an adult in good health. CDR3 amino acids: CASYDRGTKNIQYF. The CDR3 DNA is TGTGCCAGCTACGACAGGGGAACTAAAAACATTCAGTACTTC.